The 6 T cell receptor beta chains in this list originate from one sample, sequenced in a study of OX40 agonist ivuxolimab in advanced cancers. Data came from immunoSEQ multiplex PCR; TCRdb stores just in-frame clones and leaves some out. The table shows around 100,000 clones, with roughly 89% occurring only once. The sample consisted of CD4+ or CD8+ T cells sorted from blood, taken in a trial of the OX40 agonist ivuxolimab. These receptors were obtained from an adult with an advanced solid tumor such as melanoma, head and neck, liver or kidney cancer.

V and J are TRBV5-4 and TRBJ1-2; no reliable D call. There are 16 residues in the CDR3. From germline, CDR1 is SGHNT and CDR2 YYREEE (reference sequence). V was clipped by 0 bases and J by 2 bases, with 14 bases between them. In nucleotides, the CDR3 is TGTGCCAGCAGCTTGGAAGGCATCAGGAGGAACTATGGCTACACCTTC. This codes for CASSLEGIRRNYGYTF.

The V call is TRBV6-5, the J call TRBJ2-1; D is perhaps TRBD1 (6 bases). Trimming left V 5 bases short and J 5 bases short, with 10 bases between. The germline V gene has CDR1 MNHEY and CDR2 SVGAGI. The CDR3 is 13 residues long. CDR3 amino acids: CASSLQGHNEQFF. CDR3 bases: TGTGCCAGCAGTCTACAGGGTCACAATGAGCAGTTCTTC.

The chain couples TRBV7-6 to TRBJ2-3; 8 positions match TRBD1. The CDR3 is 15 residues long. In germline, CDR1 is SGHVS, CDR2 FNYEAQ. The junction had 8 bases not matched to a gene; V was cut back by 5 bases and J by 4 bases. The CDR3 reads CASSTRTGLPDTQYF. CDR3 bases: TGTGCCAGCAGCACTCGGACAGGGCTCCCAGATACGCAGTATTTT.

The rearrangement links TRBV14 to TRBJ1-5; no reliable D call. Germline V gives CDR1 SGHDN, CDR2 FVKESK. Trimming took 0 bases from V and 6 from J, leaving 6 bases between them. The CDR3 contains 13 residues. CDR3 sequence: CASSQDGIQPQHF. The DNA for the CDR3 is TGTGCCAGCAGCCAAGACGGGATTCAGCCCCAGCATTTT.

V and J are TRBV2 and TRBJ2-7; D unclear. The CDR3 extends over 14 amino acids. The germline V gene has CDR1 SNHLY and CDR2 FYNNEI. With 5 bases removed from V and 1 base from J, the gap between germline ends came to 12 bases. The CDR3 reads CASSFRAESYEQYF. CDR3 sequence (DNA): TGTGCCAGCAGTTTTAGGGCGGAGTCCTACGAGCAGTACTTC.

Worth noting for this clone: This CDR3 is also generated by other DNA sequences in the sample. J is TRBJ2-3 and V is TRBV2; 8 nucleotides line up with TRBD1. The CDR3 loop spans 16 amino acids. Per germline, CDR1 SNHLY and CDR2 FYNNEI. Trimming cost V 7 bases and J 7 bases; bases outside gene matches: 16. CDR3: CASIPGQGGLGNTQYF. The DNA for the CDR3 is TGTGCCAGCATTCCCGGACAGGGCGGTTTGGGAAATACGCAGTATTTT.